The sample holds a few counts of the clone carrying this T cell receptor (beta chain). Its specificity is not known. The sample comes from a study of molecular identifiers for immune sequencing clone quantification. Study as a whole: For replicates, RNA isolated from roughly 20,000 or 100,000 naive CD8 cells was divided into five portions, of which four were sequenced. Study-level points and caveats: Naive cells had under 1% of molecules in clones above 20 RNA copies, effectors over 99%.

The CDR3 has 14 amino acids. Trimming took off 1 base at V and 0 bases at J, with 4 bases between the two ends. The germline V gene has CDR1 KGHDR and CDR2 SFDVKD. In preparing bulk TCR libraries, previously described methods and listed TCR primers were used. MiXCR, run by TCRdb on the PCR reads, gives a single entry per CDR3 protein. The sample includes approximately 550,000 distinct CDR3 sequences, around 23% of them seen just once. This sequence originates from a human donor in good health. Some libraries in this study had Jurkat cell RNA spiked in. The genes are TRBV24-1 and TRBJ2-3; D remains unclear. The source material was naive CD8+ T cells from blood, with Jurkat cell RNA spiked in. The subset was: FACS-sorted CD8+CD4-CCR7+CD45RA+ naive T cells. The CDR3 reads CATSDFASTDTQYF. CDR3 DNA sequence: TGTGCCACCAGTGATTTCGCCAGCACAGATACGCAGTATTTT.